This is a list of T cell receptor beta chains from one sample in a study of blood T cell repertoires in COVID-19. This table comes from immunoSEQ multiplex PCR, and its TCRdb copy is limited to in-frame clones, with some not included. The sample lists fewer than 75,000 clones; 79% were seen once. Specimen: peripheral blood. All receptors derive from a man aged 60 to 69 with acute or convalescent COVID-19. Each CDR3 is given with its conserved first and last residue. The D gene is left open where the match is weak. Only part of the rows carry a size: once, few, many, or a class if the clone is expanded.

J gene | clone size | D gene | V gene | CDR3 DNA | CDR3 protein
TRBJ1-6 | - | - | TRBV10-2 | TGCGCCAGCAGTGAGTCCGCTAGGCTGTTCCACTTT | CASSESARLFHF
TRBJ2-3 | few | TRBD2 | TRBV4-1 | TGCGCCAGCAGCTTTGGACTAGCGGGGGGCCACACAGATACGCAGTATTTT | CASSFGLAGGHTDTQYF
TRBJ2-5 | once | TRBD2 | TRBV27 | TGTGCCAGCAGTCCCGGGACTAGCGGGGGTAAAGAGACCCAGTACTTC | CASSPGTSGGKETQYF
TRBJ2-1 | - | TRBD2 | TRBV29-1 | TGCAGCGTTTACAGGACTAGCGGGGTGGGGAACGATGAGCAGTTCTTC | CSVYRTSGVGNDEQFF
TRBJ1-1 | - | TRBD1 | TRBV19 | TGTGCCAGTTCCTCCGGGACAGGGGGCATTGAAGCTTTCTTT | CASSSGTGGIEAFF
TRBJ2-1 | - | TRBD2 | TRBV11-2 | TGTGCCAGCAGCTTATTCGGAGCGGGGGCGACAACCTCCTACAATGAGCAGTTCTTC | CASSLFGAGATTSYNEQFF
TRBJ2-3 | - | - | TRBV7-8 | TGTGCCAGCAAACTACGAAGGGGCAGTCCAACAGATACGCAGTATTTT | CASKLRRGSPTDTQYF
TRBJ1-1 | once | - | TRBV5-1 | TGCGCCAGCAGCGCGGACACGAACACTGAAGCTTTCTTT | CASSADTNTEAFF
TRBJ2-3 | - | - | TRBV12-5 | TGTGCTAGTGCCCTGGGGGCGGGGGCAGGAGATACGCAGTATTTT | CASALGAGAGDTQYF
TRBJ1-3 | - | TRBD1 | TRBV5-1 | TGCGCCAGCAGCTTAGATAAACAGGGGGCTGGAAACACCATATATTTT | CASSLDKQGAGNTIYF
TRBJ1-6 | - | - | TRBV4-1 | TGCGCCAGCAGCCAACAATCTACCCCATCACCCCTCCACTTT | CASSQQSTPSPLHF
TRBJ2-1 | - | TRBD2 | TRBV7-2 | TGTGCCAGCAGCGGTAGCGGGTACGAGCAGTTCTTC | CASSGSGYEQFF
TRBJ1-1 | - | - | TRBV24-1 | TGTGCTCAAGGGCGGGAGATTTGCGGCACTGAAGCTTTCTTT | CAQGREICGTEAFF
TRBJ2-1 | - | TRBD1 | TRBV5-1 | TGCGCCAGCAGCATAACCGACAGGGGAACTCCCAATGAGCAGTTCTTC | CASSITDRGTPNEQFF
TRBJ2-3 | - | - | TRBV18 | TGTGCCAGCTCAACAGGACCGACGTCAGGGGATACGCAGTATTTT | CASSTGPTSGDTQYF
TRBJ2-2 | - | TRBD1 | TRBV6-2/TRBV6-3 | TGTGCCAGCAGCTCCGGGACAGGACGCACCGGGGAGCTGTTTTTT | CASSSGTGRTGELFF
TRBJ2-1 | - | - | TRBV19 | TGTGCCAGTAGTCCAGGACTAAAGCAGTTCTTC | CASSPGLKQFF
TRBJ2-3 | once | TRBD1 | TRBV5-1 | TGCGCCAGCAGCTTCGGACAGGGCGGCACAGATACGCAGTATTTT | CASSFGQGGTDTQYF
TRBJ1-1 | - | - | TRBV20-1 | TGCAGTGCTCTTTCGACTGAAGCTTTCTTT | CSALSTEAFF
TRBJ1-5 | - | - | TRBV19 | TGTGCCAGTAGTATCTACAGTAACAATCAGCCCCAGCATTTT | CASSIYSNNQPQHF
TRBJ2-5 | - | TRBD1 | TRBV2 | TGTGCCAGCGGGACAGGGCAGGGGGAGACCCAGTACTTC | CASGTGQGETQYF
TRBJ1-1 | - | TRBD1 | TRBV6-5 | TGTGCCAGCAGCGAGACAGGGCCGAACACTGAAGCTTTCTTT | CASSETGPNTEAFF
TRBJ1-6 | few | TRBD1 | TRBV2 | TGTGCCAGCAGTATAACAGGGGTGGGGAATTCACCCCTCCACTTT | CASSITGVGNSPLHF
TRBJ1-4 | - | TRBD1 | TRBV28 | TGTGCCAGCAGTTCGGGACAGGCCGCTGAAAAACTGTTTTTT | CASSSGQAAEKLFF
TRBJ1-1 | few | - | TRBV6-1 | TGTGCCAGCAGTGAACGAGAGCGGCACGGGGAAGCTTTCTTT | CASSERERHGEAFF
TRBJ1-6 | - | TRBD1 | TRBV13 | TGTGCCAGCAGCGAAGCCGGGACAGCCCGTTCACCCCTCCACTTT | CASSEAGTARSPLHF
TRBJ2-2 | - | - | TRBV5-1 | TGCGCCAGCAGCTTGGGGGCGCAGAACACCGGGGAGCTGTTTTTT | CASSLGAQNTGELFF
TRBJ2-5 | - | - | TRBV2 | TGTGCCAGCAGTGGAACTCATTCGGGGGAGACCCAGTACTTC | CASSGTHSGETQYF
TRBJ2-7 | - | TRBD1 | TRBV27 | TGTGCCAGCACCCCTAACGCCGGGACAGGGGGTTACGAGCAGTACTTC | CASTPNAGTGGYEQYF
TRBJ2-7 | few | - | TRBV5-1 | TGCGCCAGCAGCTTGGGCCAAGAGGGCTACGAGCAGTACTTC | CASSLGQEGYEQYF
TRBJ2-1 | few | - | TRBV4-1 | TGCGCCAGCAGCCAATTTCTGTCTCCAGGTCTGTACAATGAGCAGTTCTTC | CASSQFLSPGLYNEQFF
TRBJ1-1 | - | - | TRBV2 | TGTGCCAGCAGCTATGGGACTTCTGAAGCTTTCTTT | CASSYGTSEAFF
TRBJ2-3 | - | TRBD2 | TRBV18 | TGTGCCAGCTCACCACCCGGGGGGGCCGGCGATACGCAGTATTTT | CASSPPGGAGDTQYF
TRBJ2-3 | - | - | TRBV11-2 | TGTGCCAGCAGCTTAGAATCTCAGAGGGCCCTAAATACGCAGTATTTT | CASSLESQRALNTQYF
TRBJ2-1 | - | TRBD1 | TRBV27 | TGTGCCAGCAGTTTTATCCGACAGGGCGAGCAGTTCTTC | CASSFIRQGEQFF
TRBJ1-2 | - | TRBD1 | TRBV19 | TGTGCCAGTAGTTTATGGACAGGGGAATATGGCTACACCTTC | CASSLWTGEYGYTF
TRBJ2-1 | few | TRBD2 | TRBV7-9 | TGTGCCAGCAGCTTAGGCGGGGGTCATTACAATGAGCAGTTCTTC | CASSLGGGHYNEQFF
TRBJ2-2 | - | - | TRBV7-3 | TGTGCCAGCAGCTTAAAACTGAACACCGGGGAGCTGTTTTTT | CASSLKLNTGELFF
TRBJ2-1 | - | TRBD1 | TRBV25-1 | TGTGCCAGCAGTGACCCCCGGCAGGGGGCCTACAATGAGCAGTTCTTC | CASSDPRQGAYNEQFF
TRBJ2-5 | - | TRBD1 | TRBV24-1 | TGTGCCACCAGTTCGCCACGGGACAGCCAAGAGACCCAGTACTTC | CATSSPRDSQETQYF
TRBJ2-5 | - | TRBD2 | TRBV19 | TGTGCCAGTAGTCCGGCGGGGGGCGTATGGCAAGAGACCCAGTACTTC | CASSPAGGVWQETQYF
TRBJ1-5 | - | TRBD1 | TRBV28 | TGTGCCAGCAGACAAACGGGACAGGGGTATCAGCCCCAGCATTTT | CASRQTGQGYQPQHF
TRBJ2-3 | few | - | TRBV5-1 | TGCGCCAGCAGCTTGGGGGCAGGGAGCACAGATACGCAGTATTTT | CASSLGAGSTDTQYF
TRBJ2-2 | once | - | TRBV12-5 | TGTGCTAGTGGTTTGTTACACCTGAATTCGAACACCGGGGAGCTGTTTTTT | CASGLLHLNSNTGELFF